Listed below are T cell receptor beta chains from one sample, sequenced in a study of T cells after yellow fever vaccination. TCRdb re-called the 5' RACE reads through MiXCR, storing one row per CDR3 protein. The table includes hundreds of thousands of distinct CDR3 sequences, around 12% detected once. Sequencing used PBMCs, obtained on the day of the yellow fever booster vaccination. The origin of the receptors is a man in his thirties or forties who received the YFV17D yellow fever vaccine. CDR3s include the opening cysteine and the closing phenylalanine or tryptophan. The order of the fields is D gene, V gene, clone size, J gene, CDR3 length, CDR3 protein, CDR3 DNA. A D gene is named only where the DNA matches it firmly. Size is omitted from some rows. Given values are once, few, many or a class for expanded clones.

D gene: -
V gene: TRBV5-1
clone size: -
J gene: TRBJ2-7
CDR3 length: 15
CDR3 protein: CASSAPTKSSYEQYF
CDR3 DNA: TGCGCCAGCAGCGCCCCGACAAAGAGCTCCTACGAGCAGTACTTC

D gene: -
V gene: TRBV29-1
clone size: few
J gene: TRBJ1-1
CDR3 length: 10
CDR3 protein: CSVEYTEAFF
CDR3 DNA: TGCAGCGTTGAGTACACTGAAGCTTTCTTT

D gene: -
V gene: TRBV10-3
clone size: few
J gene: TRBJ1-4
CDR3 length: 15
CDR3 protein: CAISESNSRREKLFF
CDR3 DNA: TGTGCCATCAGTGAGTCCAATTCCCGTAGGGAAAAACTGTTTTTT

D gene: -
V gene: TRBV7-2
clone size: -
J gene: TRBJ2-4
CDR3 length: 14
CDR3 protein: CASSLAYQGGIQYF
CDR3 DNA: TGTGCCAGCAGCTTAGCTTATCAGGGAGGAATTCAGTACTTC

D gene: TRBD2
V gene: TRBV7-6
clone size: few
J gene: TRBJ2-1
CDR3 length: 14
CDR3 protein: CASSLASGRNEQFF
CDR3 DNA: TGTGCCAGCAGCCTGGCTAGCGGGAGGAATGAGCAGTTCTTC

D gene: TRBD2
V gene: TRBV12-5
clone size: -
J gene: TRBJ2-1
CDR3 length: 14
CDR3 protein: CASDLGLAGTEQFF
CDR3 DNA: TGTGCTAGTGACCTAGGACTAGCGGGAACTGAGCAGTTCTTC

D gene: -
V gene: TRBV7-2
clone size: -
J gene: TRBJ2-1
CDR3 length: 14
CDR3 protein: CASSFTGQYSEQFF
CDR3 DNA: TGTGCCAGCAGCTTTACAGGGCAATACAGTGAGCAGTTCTTC

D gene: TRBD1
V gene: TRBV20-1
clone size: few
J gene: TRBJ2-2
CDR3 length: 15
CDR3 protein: CSAAGTGSNTGELFF
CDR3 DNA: TGCAGTGCGGCCGGGACAGGGTCAAACACCGGGGAGCTGTTTTTT

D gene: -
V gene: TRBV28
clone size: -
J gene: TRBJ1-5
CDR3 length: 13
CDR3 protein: CASSLIVTQPQHF
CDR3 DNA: TGTGCCAGCAGTTTAATTGTGACTCAGCCCCAGCATTTT

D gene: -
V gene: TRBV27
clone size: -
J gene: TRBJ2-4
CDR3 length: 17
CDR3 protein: CASSPNPTVLAKNIQYF
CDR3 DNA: TGTGCCAGCAGTCCGAACCCGACAGTACTAGCCAAAAACATTCAGTACTTC

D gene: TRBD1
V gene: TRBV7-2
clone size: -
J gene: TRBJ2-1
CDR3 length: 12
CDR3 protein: CASSLGQREQFF
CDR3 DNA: TGTGCCAGCAGTTTGGGACAGCGCGAGCAGTTCTTC

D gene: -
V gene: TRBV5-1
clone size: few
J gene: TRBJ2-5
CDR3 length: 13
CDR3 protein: CASSWTVLETQYF
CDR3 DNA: TGCGCCAGCAGCTGGACAGTGTTAGAGACCCAGTACTTC

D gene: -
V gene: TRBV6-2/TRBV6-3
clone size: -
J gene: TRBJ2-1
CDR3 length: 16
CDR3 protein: CASSRFMTNRNNEQFF
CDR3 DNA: TGTGCCAGCAGCCGATTCATGACGAACAGGAACAATGAGCAGTTCTTC

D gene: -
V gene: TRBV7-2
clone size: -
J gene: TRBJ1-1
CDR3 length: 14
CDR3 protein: CASSLGARGAEAFF
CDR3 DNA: TGTGCCAGCAGCTTAGGGGCTAGGGGCGCTGAAGCTTTCTTT

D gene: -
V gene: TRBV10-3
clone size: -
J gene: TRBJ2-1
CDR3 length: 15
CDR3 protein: CAISDRDGDSNEQFF
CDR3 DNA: TGTGCCATCAGTGACCGGGACGGAGACTCCAATGAGCAGTTCTTC

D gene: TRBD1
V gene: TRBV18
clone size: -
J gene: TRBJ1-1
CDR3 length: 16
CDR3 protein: CASSPWPGQRNTEAFF
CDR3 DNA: TGTGCCAGCTCACCGTGGCCGGGACAGAGGAACACTGAAGCTTTCTTT

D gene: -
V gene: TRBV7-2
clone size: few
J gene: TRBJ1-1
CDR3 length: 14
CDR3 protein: CASSLVGGVGEAFF
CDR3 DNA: TGTGCCAGCAGCTTAGTGGGGGGGGTGGGGGAAGCTTTCTTT

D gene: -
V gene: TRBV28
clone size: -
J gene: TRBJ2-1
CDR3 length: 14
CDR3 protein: CASRLWGSDNEQFF
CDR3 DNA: TGTGCCAGCAGACTGTGGGGGAGTGACAATGAGCAGTTCTTC

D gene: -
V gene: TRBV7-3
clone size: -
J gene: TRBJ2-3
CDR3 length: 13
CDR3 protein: CASSFDLPDTQYF
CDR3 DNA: TGTGCCAGCAGCTTCGACCTCCCAGATACGCAGTATTTT

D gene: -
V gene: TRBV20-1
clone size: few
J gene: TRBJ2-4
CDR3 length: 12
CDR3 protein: CSASPPENIQYF
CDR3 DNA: TGCAGTGCTAGCCCGCCAGAAAACATTCAGTACTTC

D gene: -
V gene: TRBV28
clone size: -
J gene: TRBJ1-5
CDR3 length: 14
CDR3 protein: CASSVEGPNQPQHF
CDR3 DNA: TGTGCCAGCTCCGTGGAGGGCCCCAATCAGCCCCAGCATTTT

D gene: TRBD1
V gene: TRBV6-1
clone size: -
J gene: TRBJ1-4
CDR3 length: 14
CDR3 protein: CASSKQGTNEKLFF
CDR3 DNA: TGTGCCAGCAGTAAACAGGGGACTAATGAAAAACTGTTTTTT

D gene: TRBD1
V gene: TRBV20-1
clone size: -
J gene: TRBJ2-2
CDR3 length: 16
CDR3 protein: CSATPPTGVNAGELFF
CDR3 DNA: TGCAGTGCTACCCCCCCCACAGGGGTAAATGCCGGGGAGCTGTTTTTT

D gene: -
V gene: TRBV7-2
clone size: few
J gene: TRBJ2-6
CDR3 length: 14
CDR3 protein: CASRGVSGANVLTF
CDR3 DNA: TGTGCCAGCAGGGGAGTCTCTGGGGCCAACGTCCTGACTTTC

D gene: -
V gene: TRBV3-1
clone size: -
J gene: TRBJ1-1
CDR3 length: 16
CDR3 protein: CASSQTSSGRGTEAFF
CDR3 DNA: TGTGCCAGCAGCCAAACAAGCTCGGGCAGGGGCACTGAAGCTTTCTTT

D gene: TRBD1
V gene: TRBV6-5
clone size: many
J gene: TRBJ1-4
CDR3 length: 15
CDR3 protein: CASKRTGSRGEKLFF
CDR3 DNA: TGTGCCAGCAAACGGACAGGTTCAAGGGGTGAAAAACTGTTTTTT

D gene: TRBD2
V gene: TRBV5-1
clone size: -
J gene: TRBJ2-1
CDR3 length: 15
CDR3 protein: CASSPTGGLVDEQFF
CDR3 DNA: TGCGCCAGCAGCCCGACCGGGGGACTAGTCGATGAGCAGTTCTTC

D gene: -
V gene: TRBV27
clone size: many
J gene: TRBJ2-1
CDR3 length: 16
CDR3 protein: CASSFPPLAGGNEQFF
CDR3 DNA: TGTGCCAGCAGTTTCCCCCCCTTGGCCGGGGGCAATGAGCAGTTCTTC